Below, 5 T cell receptor beta chains from the same sample are listed, as sequenced in a study of blood T cell repertoires in COVID-19. Some clones are missing from TCRdb's copy, which holds only in-frame ones; the method was immunoSEQ multiplex PCR. The sample includes 70,000 or so clones, 82% of them seen just once. The specimen was peripheral blood. The source is a human donor in a cohort sampled during active COVID-19.

This sequence joins TRBV27 and TRBJ1-1; 9 bases map to TRBD1. The CDR3 is made up of 14 amino acids. Germline CDR1 reads MNHEY; CDR2 reads SMNVEV (reference sequence). V lost 5 bases, J lost 6 bases, and 7 bases stayed unmatched. CDR3 coding DNA: TGTGCCAGCAGTGTACAGGGGGCGCGAGCTGAAGCTTTCTTT. This gives the protein CASSVQGARAEAFF.

The chain links TRBV3-1 (or the pseudogene TRBV3-2) to TRBJ2-7, with D perhaps matching TRBD2 (6 bases). The CDR3 spans 15 residues. Deletions cut 1 base from V and 2 bases from J, with 12 bases between. Germline CDR1 LGHDT, CDR2 YNNKEL (reference sequence). Here the CDR3 reads CASSQVGGAPYEQYF. The CDR3 DNA sequence: TGTGCCAGCAGCCAAGTTGGAGGGGCACCCTACGAGCAGTACTTC.

The table lists this clone with a few counts. The chain employs TRBV29-1 and TRBJ1-1, with TRBD1 matching 7 bases. J was trimmed by 2 bases and V by 7 bases; bases with no gene match: 4. Germline CDR1 and CDR2: SQVTM and ANQGSEA. This CDR3 spans 12 amino acids. The CDR3 loop is CSATGFNTEAFF. The CDR3 DNA reads as TGCAGCGCGACAGGGTTCAACACTGAAGCTTTCTTT.

J is TRBJ1-4 and V is TRBV18, with TRBD1 matching 9 bases. Germline assignment: CDR1 KGHSH and CDR2 LQKENI. The J segment lost 11 bases and the V segment lost 3 bases, leaving 7 bases of the junction unmatched. The CDR3 is 14 amino acids. The CDR3 sequence is CASSPGTGSMKLFF. The CDR3 nucleotides are TGTGCCAGCTCACCTGGGACAGGGTCAATGAAACTGTTTTTT.

The chain uses TRBV3-1 (or the pseudogene TRBV3-2) and TRBJ1-2; the D is unclear. Trimming pared 1 base from V and 4 bases from J, leaving 13 bases between. The CDR3 is 15 residues long. The germline CDR1 and CDR2 sequences are LGHDT and YNNKEL (reference sequence). CDR3 in DNA: TGTGCCAGCAGCCAAGGGCAGGCCTCCGTCTATGGCTACACCTTC. This encodes CASSQGQASVYGYTF.